The 32 T cell receptor beta chains given below trace back to one sample, sequenced in a study of CD8+ T cells in alopecia areata (dated by TCRdb to 2017 to 2018). The library came from the immunoSEQ multiplex PCR assay. RNA was extracted from all samples and reverse transcribed into cDNA, which served as template for TCR sequencing. TCRdb retrieved this table from immuneACCESS and kept in-frame rearrangements only. Not all clones are present; in checked studies, unresolved V genes account for under half, and no reason is known for the remainder. For this sample the table gives approximately 180,000 clones, of which approximately 59% were detected only once. The ten most abundant clones make up roughly 14% of the sample. The time point label on this specimen signifies: baseline before oral tofacitinib. Sample: CD4+ T cells sorted from blood, taken at week 0. These receptors were taken from a human donor with alopecia areata.

This chain links TRBV11-2 with TRBJ2-3; 12 bases are shared with TRBD1. The CDR3 is made up of 17 amino acids. Trimming at V came to 7 bases and at J to 2 bases, leaving 10 bases not matched to a gene. Germline loops: CDR1 SGHAT, CDR2 FQNNGV. The CDR3 protein is CASISPGQGANTDTQYF. The CDR3, as DNA: TGTGCCAGCATCAGTCCGGGACAGGGGGCAAACACAGATACGCAGTATTTT.

The V gene is TRBV11-2, the J gene TRBJ2-5; no definite D call. The CDR3 consists of 15 residues. CDR1 and CDR2 (germline): SGHAT, FQNNGV. Trimming removed 7 bases from V and 2 bases from J, with 17 bases in between. The CDR3 here is CASNLGNSRQETQYF. In nucleotides, the CDR3 is TGTGCCAGCAACTTGGGGAACAGTCGGCAAGAGACCCAGTACTTC. Drawing the rest from reference TRBV11-2 and TRBJ2-5, the complete variable domain is EAGVAQSPRYKIIEKRQSVAFWCNPISGHATLYWYQQILGQGPKLLIQFQNNGVVDDSQLPKDRFSAERLKGVDSTLKIQPAKLEDSAVYLCASNLGNSRQETQYFGPGTRLLVL.

This clone was seen only once. The chain has TRBV7-9 and TRBJ1-2; 9 positions agree with TRBD1. V shed 5 bases, J shed 7 bases, and the junction held 11 bases outside the gene matches. The CDR3 is 15 residues long. Germline CDR1 is SEHNR and CDR2 is FQNEAQ (reference sequence). In DNA form, the CDR3 reads TGTGCCAGCAGCACCGACACAGGGGGCTTATCTGGCTACACCTTC. This sequence encodes CASSTDTGGLSGYTF. The entire variable domain, with the rest obtained from reference TRBV7-9 and TRBJ1-2, is as follows: DTGVSQNPRHKITKRGQNVTFRCDPISEHNRLYWYRQTLGQGPEFLTYFQNEAQLEKSRLLSDRFSAERPKGSFSTLEIQRTEQGDSAMYLCASSTDTGGLSGYTFGSGTRLTVV.

This clone was observed a few times. The chain couples TRBV11-2 to TRBJ1-1, with D uncertain. CDR3 length: 11 residues. V lost 2 bases and J lost 12, with 10 bases in between. In germline, CDR1 is SGHAT, CDR2 FQNNGV. In DNA form, the CDR3 reads TGTGCCAGCAGCTTATTGGGTGGGACTTTCTTT. Translation: CASSLLGGTFF.

The CDR3 DNA follows: TGCAGCGTTGGGGACTCCGGCGCTAATGAAGCTTTCTTT. Residues: CSVGDSGANEAFF. The rearrangement joins TRBV29-1 to TRBJ1-1, with TRBD1 as a possible D gene (5 bases). The CDR3 has 13 amino acids. Trimming removed 4 bases from V and 7 bases from J, with 16 bases in between. Germline CDR1 is SQVTM and CDR2 is ANQGSEA.

The CDR3 DNA follows: TGCAGCGTTGGCTTCGACAGGTCCTACGAGCAGTACTTC. This sequence encodes CSVGFDRSYEQYF. The chain employs TRBV29-1 and TRBJ2-7; D perhaps matches TRBD1 (6 bases). Trimming left V 4 bases short and J 1 base short, with 11 bases between. Germline-derived CDR1 and CDR2 are SQVTM and ANQGSEA. This CDR3 spans 13 amino acids.

The CDR3 DNA is TGTGCCAGCAGCGCCTGGGACAGCCAAAACTATGGCTACACCTTC. Protein: CASSAWDSQNYGYTF. V gene TRBV14 combines with J gene TRBJ1-2, with TRBD1 matching 7 bases. CDR3 length: 15 amino acids. Trimming cost V 5 bases and J 2 bases; bases outside gene matches: 8. CDR1 is SGHDN, CDR2 FVKESK, per germline.

The rearrangement joins TRBV27 to TRBJ2-3; TRBD1 matches at 7 bases. CDR1 and CDR2 from the germline V gene are MNHEY and SMNVEV (reference sequence). This CDR3 has 16 residues. With V trimmed by 2 bases and J by 1 base, 6 bases remained unmatched. In nucleotides, the CDR3 is TGTGCCAGCAGTTTACTCGGGACAGACGGCACAGATACGCAGTATTTT. Its translation is CASSLLGTDGTDTQYF.

The gene calls are TRBV5-6 and TRBJ2-7; D gene ambiguous. The V end was cut by 4 bases, the J end by 5 bases, with 16 bases between. The germline V gene encodes CDR1 SGHDT and CDR2 YYEEEE. The CDR3 loop spans 14 amino acids. The CDR3 DNA sequence: TGTGCCAGCAGCCATAGGGTCTTTGGGGACGAGCAGTACTTC. It is translated as CASSHRVFGDEQYF.

The chain links TRBV6-5 to TRBJ2-7; D is possibly TRBD1 (5 bases). The V end lost 6 bases, the J end lost 6 bases, and 9 bases lay between the germline ends. The CDR3 consists of 11 residues. Germline V lookup: CDR1 MNHEY, CDR2 SVGAGI. This CDR3 is CASSLGAEQYF. The CDR3 DNA sequence: TGTGCCAGCAGCCTAGGGGCCGAGCAGTACTTC.

This clone turned up a few times. The rearrangement uses TRBV29-1 and TRBJ2-1; TRBD1 matches at 10 bases. Germline CDR1 is SQVTM and CDR2 is ANQGSEA. Trimming at V came to 7 bases and at J to 4 bases, leaving 7 bases not matched to a gene. The CDR3 extends over 14 amino acids. This chain's CDR3 is CSAPAGQGYNEQFF. Here the CDR3 DNA reads TGCAGCGCCCCAGCGGGACAGGGGTACAATGAGCAGTTCTTC.

This chain links TRBV29-1 with TRBJ2-7; possible D gene TRBD1, 6 bases. Germline assignment: CDR1 SQVTM and CDR2 ANQGSEA. The V gene lost 7 bases and the J gene lost 3 bases, with 16 bases spanning the gap. The CDR3 runs 13 residues. CDR3 sequence: CSARGVLIYEQYF. In DNA, the CDR3 is TGCAGCGCCAGGGGAGTCCTAATCTACGAGCAGTACTTC.

In this sample, this clone turned up a few times. The chain couples TRBV5-4 to TRBJ2-5; no reliable D call. CDR1 SGHNT and CDR2 YYREEE come from the germline V gene (reference sequence). V lost 5 bases and J lost 1, with 9 bases in between. The CDR3 is 13 residues long. The DNA for the CDR3 is TGTGCCAGCAGTACTCCAGTCCAAGAGACCCAGTACTTC. Encoded protein: CASSTPVQETQYF.

This clone came up a few times. J is TRBJ1-6 and V is TRBV7-9; D is uncertain. CDR1 is SEHNR, CDR2 FQNEAQ, per germline (reference sequence). The CDR3 is made up of 14 amino acids. Trimming took 3 bases from V and 0 from J, leaving 3 bases between them. CDR3 region: CASSLGSYNSPLHF. CDR3 nucleotides: TGTGCCAGCAGCTTGGGCTCCTATAATTCACCCCTCCACTTT.

This chain links TRBV29-1 with TRBJ2-4, with 7 bases that match TRBD1. The junction had 7 bases not matched to a gene; V was cut back by 1 base and J by 1 base. Germline V gene lookup returns CDR1 SQVTM and CDR2 ANQGSEA. CDR3 size: 16 residues. This CDR3 is CSVEAVLDRAKNIQYF. In DNA form, the CDR3 reads TGCAGCGTTGAAGCGGTCTTGGACAGGGCCAAAAACATTCAGTACTTC.

The rearrangement links TRBV18 to TRBJ1-2; D is unclear. From germline, CDR1 is KGHSH and CDR2 LQKENI. This CDR3 region has 12 residues. Trimming cost V 8 bases and J 2 bases, with 9 bases left between them. The CDR3 DNA reads TGTGCCAGCCGTGGAGTAAACTATGGCTACACCTTC. Translated, it gives CASRGVNYGYTF.

The rearrangement joins TRBV2 to TRBJ1-2, with 7 positions matching TRBD1. The CDR3 sequence is 13 residues long. Germline V gene lookup returns CDR1 SNHLY and CDR2 FYNNEI. V lost 11 bases, J lost 4 bases, and 10 bases stayed unmatched. CDR3 amino acids: CAGASTGPYGYTF. The CDR3 DNA reads as TGTGCCGGCGCCTCGACAGGGCCCTATGGCTACACCTTC.

J is TRBJ2-7 and V is TRBV19; D unresolved. Deletions cut 4 bases from V and 3 bases from J, with 19 bases between. The CDR3 covers 16 residues. Germline CDR1 reads LNHDA; CDR2 reads SQIVND (reference sequence). CDR3 loop: CASSTPGSTKIYEQYF. In DNA form, the CDR3 reads TGTGCCAGTAGTACGCCAGGATCTACCAAAATCTACGAGCAGTACTTC.

This clone appeared a few times. The chain links TRBV14 to TRBJ1-2; D perhaps matches TRBD1 (5 bases). This CDR3 contains 14 residues. Between the trimmed V and J ends, which lost 5 bases and 9 bases, there was a span of 19 bases. The germline V gene encodes CDR1 SGHDN and CDR2 FVKESK. CDR3 nucleotide sequence: TGTGCCAGCAGCGTTCCGGGACCGACTCCTAGCTACACCTTC. This codes for CASSVPGPTPSYTF. The full variable domain, its missing parts supplied by reference TRBV14 and TRBJ1-2, is EAGVTQFPSHSVIEKGQTVTLRCDPISGHDNLYWYRRVMGKEIKFLLHFVKESKQDESGMPNNRFLAERTGGTYSTLKVQPAELEDSGVYFCASSVPGPTPSYTFGSGTRLTVV.

The sample holds a few counts of this clone. The chain recombines TRBV10-3 with TRBJ1-2; no firm D call. The CDR3 extends over 13 amino acids. V lost 10 bases and J lost 8, with 20 bases in between. Per germline, CDR1 ENHRY and CDR2 SYGVKD. The CDR3 protein is CATLPDGLAGYTF. CDR3 nucleotide sequence: TGTGCCACCCTCCCCGACGGCCTGGCCGGCTACACCTTC.

There are a few counts of this clone. This sequence joins TRBV6-5 and TRBJ2-3; D might be TRBD1 or TRBD2, each matching 5 bases. CDR3 size: 15 residues. With 8 bases removed from V and 0 bases from J, the gap between germline ends came to 15 bases. Germline V gene data show CDR1 as MNHEY and CDR2 as SVGAGI. In DNA, the CDR3 is TGTGCCAGCTCTGGGGGTCTGCTAAGCACAGATACGCAGTATTTT. Amino acid sequence: CASSGGLLSTDTQYF.

V gene TRBV7-6 combines with J gene TRBJ2-7, with 10 bases matching TRBD2. After removal of 5 bases from V and 1 base from J, the junction contained 5 bases not matched to a gene. CDR3 length equals 15 residues. Germline CDR1 and CDR2: SGHVS and FNYEAQ. Here the CDR3 DNA reads TGTGCCAGCAGCACCAGCGGGGGGGCATCCTACGAGCAGTACTTC. Its protein is CASSTSGGASYEQYF.

This clone was observed a few times. The chain joins TRBV29-1 to TRBJ2-5; 7 nucleotides match TRBD1. The CDR3 totals 12 residues. V shed 8 bases, J shed 4 bases, and the junction held 7 bases outside the gene matches. Germline lookup yields CDR1 SQVTM and CDR2 ANQGSEA. CDR3 sequence reads: CSSRDSRETQYF. The CDR3 region has the DNA TGCAGCTCCCGGGACAGTCGAGAGACCCAGTACTTC.

This chain joins TRBV30 and TRBJ2-1; no reliable D call. This CDR3 contains 12 residues. Trimming shortened V by 2 bases and J by 3 bases, and 5 bases separated the two germline ends. Per the germline V gene, CDR1 is GTSNPN and CDR2 is SVGIG (reference sequence). CDR3 sequence reads: CAWSTDYNEQFF. CDR3 nucleotides: TGTGCCTGGAGTACTGACTACAATGAGCAGTTCTTC.

The chain employs TRBV18 and TRBJ2-5; possible D gene TRBD1, 5 bases. V was pared by 6 bases and J by 2 bases, with 10 bases between. In germline, CDR1 is KGHSH, CDR2 LQKENI. The CDR3 is 13 residues long. The CDR3: CASSIRQQETQYF. In nucleotides, the CDR3 is TGTGCCAGCTCGATCAGACAGCAAGAGACCCAGTACTTC.

The rearrangement uses TRBV30 and TRBJ1-2, with 8 bases aligning to TRBD1. The V gene's germline CDR1 is GTSNPN and CDR2 SVGIG (reference sequence). The CDR3 covers 19 residues. V lost 2 bases, J lost 2 bases, and 19 bases stayed unmatched. The CDR3 protein is CAWSLFEGTGIRSNYGYTF. The CDR3 coding sequence is TGTGCCTGGAGTTTATTCGAAGGGACAGGAATTAGATCGAACTATGGCTACACCTTC.

This clone was seen only a few times. This same CDR3 is encoded by further DNA sequences in the sample. This chain links TRBV5-1 with TRBJ1-1; D might be TRBD1 (5 bases). V lost 1 base and J lost 1, with 8 bases in between. The CDR3 contains 14 residues. CDR1 and CDR2 from the germline V gene are SGHRS and YFSETQ. The CDR3 coding sequence is TGCGCCAGCAGCTTGCGTCAGGGGAACACTGAAGCTTTCTTT. This translates into CASSLRQGNTEAFF.

The chain links TRBV30 to TRBJ2-7; tentative D call: TRBD1 (6 bases). The germline V and J ends were trimmed by 0 bases and 4 bases, with 13 bases remaining between them. Germline V gives CDR1 GTSNPN, CDR2 SVGIG (reference sequence). The CDR3 is 14 amino acids. CDR3 sequence: CAWSVPGHSYEQYF. CDR3 sequence (DNA): TGTGCCTGGAGTGTTCCGGGACACTCATACGAGCAGTACTTC.

This chain joins TRBV5-4 and TRBJ2-4; D is unclear. The V end was cut by 4 bases, the J end by 1 base, with 15 bases between. Looked up from germline, CDR1 is SGHNT and CDR2 is YYREEE (reference sequence). This CDR3 is 16 amino acids long. CDR3 coding DNA: TGTGCCAGCAGCGCCGACAACCTTGGGGCCAAAAACATTCAGTACTTC. This translates into CASSADNLGAKNIQYF.

The V gene is TRBV29-1, the J gene TRBJ1-2, with 8 bases matching TRBD1. The CDR3 spans 15 residues. Germline V gene sequence: CDR1 SQVTM, CDR2 ANQGSEA. Trimming took 0 bases from V and 6 from J; bases not matched to a gene: 9. The DNA of the CDR3 is TGCAGCGTTGAAGATCGGGCGCAGGGGGCAGATGGCTACACCTTC. Its translation is CSVEDRAQGADGYTF.

This clone appeared a few times. Other DNA sequences in the same sample also yield this CDR3. The V gene is TRBV6-5, the J gene TRBJ1-6; 8 bases fit TRBD1. V was pared by 3 bases and J by 10 bases, with 8 bases of the junction left unmatched. The CDR3 length is 15 residues. The germline V gene has CDR1 MNHEY and CDR2 SVGAGI. CDR3 nucleotide sequence: TGTGCCAGCAGTTATCGGTCAGGGGGCCGATCACCCCTCCACTTT. It yields the protein CASSYRSGGRSPLHF.

This sequence joins TRBV7-2 and TRBJ1-2, with D unresolved. Germline V CDR1 and CDR2: SGHTA, FQGNSA. V shed 5 bases and J shed 6 bases, with 7 bases lying between them. This CDR3 is built from 11 residues. This CDR3 reads CASSPDHGYTF. Here the CDR3 DNA reads TGTGCCAGCAGCCCGGACCATGGCTACACCTTC.